This TCR beta chain originates from a study of B cell selection in AIRE deficiency. Germline CDR1 SGHTA, CDR2 FQGNSA. The CDR3 consists of 15 residues. Repertoires were generated with immunoSEQ multiplex PCR, while TCRdb's copy carries only in-frame clones and drops some. The data hold tens of thousands of clones, with roughly 97% observed a single time. Conventional CD4 T cells were sorted as CD4+CD127+ cells. Details on this clone: Relative to the germline gene, one junction end is altered; a read error may explain this.

V usage is TRBV7-2 and J usage is TRBJ2-3; TRBD2 matches 9 bases. The TCR comes from a human donor with AIRE deficiency. The sample consisted of conventional CD4+ T cells sorted from PBMCs. CDR3: CASNLGGRAKGTQYF. CDR3 DNA: TGTGCCAGCAACTTAGGCGGGAGGGCCAAGGGTACGCAGTATTTT.